These 32 T cell receptor beta chains were all obtained from the same sample, sequenced in a study of CD4 and CD8 cells across lung adenocarcinoma regions (dated by TCRdb to the late 2010s). Library preparation employed PCR. The sequencing machine was a HiSeq X Ten. The public reads were quality trimmed at Q25 with fastp and then assembled into clones with MiXCR by TCRdb, keeping productive beta chains. One record per CDR3 amino acid sequence lists the most common genes and DNA. The sample table shows about 20,000 distinct CDR3 sequences, and around half are seen once. Jointly, the top ten make up about 30% of the sample. The sample was CD8+ T cells from the center of a lung tumor. Interpreted using the paper, the cell subset or site label stands for: tumor center region. These receptors originate from a female donor with lung adenocarcinoma. The CD4 and CD8 labels of this study may be unreliable.

Many counts were recorded for this clonotype. The V and J genes are TRBV4-1 and TRBJ2-1; 9 bases agree with TRBD2. Germline-derived CDR1 and CDR2 are MGHRA and YSYEKL. V trimming: 5 bases; J trimming: 8 bases; junction bases outside the gene matches: 13. There are 16 residues in the CDR3. CDR3 DNA: TGCGCCAGCAGCTCTCCCGGGACTAGCAAAGGCCATGAGCAGTTCTTC. Amino acid sequence: CASSSPGTSKGHEQFF.

The chain joins TRBV27 to TRBJ2-3, with D unclear. The DNA end lines up better with TRBJ2-7; the J call may be wrong. This CDR3 is built from 14 residues. The germline gives CDR1 MNHEY, CDR2 SMNVEV (reference sequence). CDR3 sequence: CASSFSRSTETQYF. The DNA for the CDR3 is TGTGCCAGCAGTTTTTCACGTAGCACAGAGACGCAGTACTTC.

This clonotype was recorded only once. The J gene is TRBJ2-3, the V gene TRBV6-1, with 7 bases identical to TRBD2. CDR1 is MNHNS, CDR2 SASEGT, per germline. Trimming took 7 bases from V and 7 from J; bases not matched to a gene: 14. This CDR3 is 15 amino acids long. The CDR3 nucleotides read TGTGCCAGCACAGCGGGGCTGTGGGGAGAAAATACGCAGTATTTT. Its protein product is CASTAGLWGENTQYF.

This chain links TRBV7-9 with TRBJ2-1, with TRBD2 matching 14 bases. Trimming cost V 3 bases and J 7 bases; bases outside gene matches: 17. The CDR3 runs to 20 residues. CDR1 SEHNR and CDR2 FQNEAQ come from the germline V gene (reference sequence). The CDR3 sequence is CASSFPEGNAGTSGSNEQFF. The CDR3 coding sequence is TGTGCCAGCAGCTTTCCCGAGGGAAATGCCGGGACTAGCGGGAGTAATGAGCAGTTCTTC.

The chain recombines TRBV6-1 with TRBJ2-1; D gene uncertain. From germline, CDR1 is MNHNS and CDR2 SASEGT. Trimming took 3 bases from V and 4 from J, leaving 13 bases between them. The CDR3 is 15 amino acids. CDR3 bases: TGTGCCAGCAGTGACGGCGCAACCCCGTACAATGAGCAGTTCTTC. This sequence encodes CASSDGATPYNEQFF.

This clonotype occurred once. An end of the junction does not agree with germline; a read error may underlie this. CDR3 sequence reads: CGGTGRQAPDTQYF. The CDR3 DNA reads as TGCGGCGGCACGGGGCGGCAAGCCCCAGACACGCAGTATTTT. The genes are TRBV10-1 and TRBJ2-4, with D perhaps TRBD1 or TRBD2 (5 bases each). The J call may be mistaken, given a closer DNA end match to TRBJ2-3. The CDR3 runs to 14 residues. Germline lookup yields CDR1 WNHNN and CDR2 SYGVQD (reference sequence).

The chain joins TRBV6-1 to TRBJ2-5; TRBD1 matches at 7 bases. The CDR3 has 14 amino acids. Germline loops: CDR1 MNHNS, CDR2 SASEGT. The V gene end was trimmed by 7 bases and the J gene end by 8 bases; junction bases not matched to a gene: 13. The CDR3 here is CASTGTAILKTQYF. In DNA form, the CDR3 reads TGTGCCAGCACCGGGACAGCTATTCTCAAAACCCAGTACTTC.

This clonotype was seen a handful of times. J is TRBJ2-2 and V is TRBV9, with 7 bases lining up with TRBD2. The CDR3 is made up of 16 amino acids. The ends lost 2 bases at V and 5 bases at J; junction bases unmatched: 9. CDR1 and CDR2 from the germline V gene are SGDLS and YYNGEE. The CDR3 loop reads CASSVPSGVWTGELFF. The CDR3 nucleotides are TGTGCCAGCAGCGTCCCTAGCGGAGTGTGGACCGGGGAGCTGTTTTTT.

This clonotype came up a few times. CDR3 nucleotide sequence: TGCGCCAGCAGTGAATCGGGGTATGGCTACACCTTC. Translation: CASSESGYGYTF. This chain joins TRBV10-1 and TRBJ1-2, with D hard to call. The CDR3 has 12 amino acids. CDR1 is WNHNN, CDR2 SYGVQD, per germline (reference sequence). Trimming cost V 3 bases and J 5 bases, with 7 bases left between them.

Note on this clonotype: Germline and junction disagree at one end, which may indicate a read error. The J gene is TRBJ2-1, the V gene TRBV27; 9 bases fit TRBD2. Germline CDR1 and CDR2: MNHEY and SMNVEV (reference sequence). The CDR3 extends over 12 amino acids. The CDR3 sequence is CASSSIAGALYF. For the CDR3, the DNA is TGTGCCAGCAGTTCCATAGCGGGAGCCCTATACTTC.

This chain connects TRBV6-1 to TRBJ2-3; D possibly matches TRBD1 or TRBD2 (7 bases each). The V gene's germline CDR1 is MNHNS and CDR2 SASEGT. V was trimmed by 3 bases and J by 10 bases, leaving 26 bases between them. The CDR3 sequence is 17 residues long. In DNA, the CDR3 is TGTGCCAGCAGTGAGGTTCGAGGGGGAGGGGGCCTCACGGCGCAGTATTTT. Protein product: CASSEVRGGGGLTAQYF.

The chain is built from TRBV3-1 and TRBJ2-3; the D gene is possibly TRBD2 (6 bases). Per germline, CDR1 LGHDT and CDR2 YNNKEL (reference sequence). V lost 1 base, J lost 2 bases, and 16 bases lay in between. The CDR3 length is 17 residues. This chain's CDR3 is CASSQGPLARYTDTQYF. The CDR3 DNA sequence: TGTGCCAGCAGCCAAGGGCCTCTAGCGAGGTACACAGATACGCAGTATTTT.

By frequency in the sample, this clonotype is medium-sized (0.01 to 0.1%). The chain recombines TRBV6-1 with TRBJ2-3; D not certain. V lost 3 bases and J lost 1, with 8 bases in between. CDR1 MNHNS and CDR2 SASEGT come from the germline V gene. This CDR3 spans 14 amino acids. This CDR3 reads CASSDLARTDTQYF. The CDR3 region has the DNA TGTGCCAGCAGTGATCTGGCCCGCACAGATACGCAGTATTTT.

V usage is TRBV6-1 and J usage is TRBJ1-2; TRBD1 agrees at 7 bases. Germline-derived CDR1 and CDR2 are MNHNS and SASEGT. The CDR3 runs to 14 residues. V shed 1 base and J 7 bases; nucleotides not matched to a gene: 6. Written as DNA, the CDR3 is TGTGCCAGCAGTGAAGGCTTGACAGGGATTGGCTACACCTTC. This sequence encodes CASSEGLTGIGYTF.

The J gene is TRBJ2-3, the V gene TRBV6-1; D is possibly TRBD1 (5 bases). Trimming removed 7 bases at V and 2 bases at J, with 13 bases between. From germline, CDR1 is MNHNS and CDR2 SASEGT. The CDR3 loop spans 14 amino acids. The CDR3 nucleotides are TGTGCCAGCACGAAGGGGTGGGACACAGATACGCAGTATTTT. This gives the protein CASTKGWDTDTQYF.

A few counts support this clonotype. V usage is TRBV2 and J usage is TRBJ2-1, with D maybe TRBD2 (5 bases). Germline V CDR1 and CDR2: SNHLY, FYNNEI. The CDR3 extends over 15 amino acids. V was pared by 7 bases and J by 5 bases, with 18 bases between. The DNA for the CDR3 is TGTGCCAGCAAAATTCGGGGAGAGGATGACAATGAGCAGTTCTTC. It codes for CASKIRGEDDNEQFF.

The rearrangement uses TRBV10-3 and TRBJ2-1, with TRBD2 matching over 10 bases. The CDR3 spans 15 residues. CDR1 is ENHRY, CDR2 SYGVKD, per germline. The V and J ends lost 4 bases and 7 bases, in that order; junction bases with no gene match: 7. The DNA for the CDR3 is TGTGCCATCAGTGCTTCGGCTAGCGGGGGTAATGAGCAGTTCTTC. Its translation: CAISASASGGNEQFF.

By share, this clonotype counts as medium-sized (0.01 to 0.1%). The chain employs TRBV6-5 and TRBJ2-5; 9 bases align to TRBD1. The germline gives CDR1 MNHEY, CDR2 SVGAGI. CDR3 length: 15 residues. After removal of 0 bases from V and 7 bases from J, the junction contained 6 bases not matched to a gene. The CDR3 coding sequence is TGTGCCAGCAGTTACTCGATTGACAGGGGGGGGACCCAGTACTTC. Its protein is CASSYSIDRGGTQYF.

The genes are TRBV10-3 and TRBJ2-3; TRBD1 or TRBD2 may be the D gene (6 bases each). Judging by the DNA end, TRBJ2-5 fits better; the J call may be wrong. The CDR3 has 14 residues. CDR1 is ENHRY and CDR2 is SYGVKD in the germline V gene. The CDR3 nucleotides are TGTGCGGCCCTCGGGGGCCGTGACGAAAAGACCCAGTACTTC. Translating gives CAALGGRDEKTQYF.

The rearrangement uses TRBV10-1 and TRBJ2-1, with D tentatively TRBD1 (6 bases). This CDR3 contains 14 residues. The V gene's germline CDR1 is WNHNN and CDR2 SYGVQD (reference sequence). Trimming removed 6 bases at V and 2 bases at J, with 11 bases between. The CDR3 DNA follows: TGCGCCAGCAGCCCCGGGACAACCTACAATGAGCAGTTCTTC. It specifies CASSPGTTYNEQFF.

This clonotype was picked up many times. This chain uses TRBV27 with TRBJ2-1, with D unclear. Germline assignment: CDR1 MNHEY and CDR2 SMNVEV (reference sequence). This CDR3 region has 12 residues. The V end lost 4 bases, the J end lost 2 bases, and 3 bases lay between the germline ends. The CDR3 is CASSSAYNEQFF. CDR3 bases: TGTGCCAGCAGTTCCGCCTACAATGAGCAGTTCTTC.

To note about this clonotype: Its ends do not fully match the called genes, so a read error is possible. The chain is built from TRBV7-7 and TRBJ2-5; 13 nucleotides align to TRBD2. CDR1 is SSHAT and CDR2 is FNYEAQ in the germline V gene (reference sequence). This CDR3 is 15 amino acids long. CDR3 in DNA: TGTGCTAGCAGCTTCGGGACTAGCGGGATCGAGACCCAGTACTTC. As protein: CASSFGTSGIETQYF.

This clonotype was seen at least ten times. The chain links TRBV6-1 to TRBJ2-1; D not resolved. The V and J ends lost 4 bases and 8 bases respectively, with 15 bases between them. CDR1 and CDR2 (germline): MNHNS, SASEGT. This CDR3 comprises 14 residues. CDR3 DNA sequence: TGTGCCAGCAGTGTGGTTATGGGGTTAGATGAGCAGTTCTTC. Translated, it gives CASSVVMGLDEQFF.

The V and J genes are TRBV6-1 and TRBJ2-4; TRBD2 might be the D (6 bases). V dropped 4 bases and J dropped 10 bases, with 20 bases sitting between them. Germline values: CDR1 MNHNS, CDR2 SASEGT. The CDR3 spans 15 residues. The CDR3 loop is CASSGSSGTKEIQYF. CDR3 nucleotide sequence: TGTGCCAGCAGTGGTAGTAGCGGTACCAAAGAGATTCAGTACTTC.

This chain uses TRBV10-3 with TRBJ2-4; weak D call: TRBD2 (5 bases). CDR1 is ENHRY, CDR2 SYGVKD, per germline. The CDR3 runs 14 residues. With 7 bases removed from V and 13 bases from J, the gap between germline ends came to 23 bases. CDR3 sequence: CAITALGAKNTQYF. The CDR3 nucleotides read TGTGCCATCACGGCACTAGGAGCCAAAAATACGCAGTACTTC.

The chain couples TRBV30 to TRBJ2-3, with TRBD2 identical over 9 bases. The CDR3 has 15 residues. Trimming took 2 bases from V and 5 from J; bases not matched to a gene: 8. CDR1 and CDR2 from the germline V gene are GTSNPN and SVGIG (reference sequence). In nucleotides, the CDR3 is TGTGCCTGGAGTCCCCCGCGGGAGGGCCGAGATACGCAGTATTTT. It is translated as CAWSPPREGRDTQYF.

The CDR3 DNA follows: TGTGCCAGCAGTGAAGCAACCCGTCGACTAGCGGGAGTCCCAGATACGCAGTATTTT. Amino acid sequence: CASSEATRRLAGVPDTQYF. The rearrangement links TRBV6-1 to TRBJ2-3; TRBD2 agrees at 12 bases. In germline, CDR1 is MNHNS, CDR2 SASEGT. This CDR3 contains 19 residues. J lost 4 bases, V lost 0 bases, and 11 bases had no gene match.

This clonotype was seen repeatedly, ten times or more. CDR3 in amino acids: CASSPGTGVLETQYF. CDR3 bases: TGTGCCAGCAGTCCCGGGACAGGGGTTTTGGAGACCCAGTACTTC. The chain couples TRBV12-3 or TRBV12-4 to TRBJ2-1; TRBD1 agrees at 10 bases. The DNA end is a closer match to TRBJ2-5, so the J assignment may be wrong. The CDR3 sequence is 15 residues long.

This clonotype appeared a few times. CDR3 nucleotide sequence: TGCAGTGCTAGAGATCGGTTAAGGGACGGGGGCTACACCTTC. Translation: CSARDRLRDGGYTF. The chain combines TRBV20-1 with TRBJ1-2, with a weak D call TRBD1 (5 bases). The CDR3 is made up of 14 amino acids. Germline loops: CDR1 DFQATT, CDR2 SNEGSKA (reference sequence). With 0 bases removed from V and 8 bases from J, the gap between germline ends came to 16 bases.

This clonotype was observed once. The rearrangement uses TRBV5-1 and TRBJ2-1, with TRBD2 matching over 16 bases. Gene TRBJ2-7 matches the end of the DNA better, so the J call may be wrong. The CDR3 sequence is 19 residues long. CDR1 and CDR2 from the germline V gene are SGHRS and YFSETQ. The CDR3 loop reads CASSLGSGTSGRAGNEQYF. The CDR3 coding sequence is TGCGCCAGCAGCTTGGGATCCGGGACTAGCGGGAGGGCAGGAAATGAGCAGTACTTC.

CDR3 nucleotide sequence: TGTGCCAGCAAGAGAAGGGAAGGCTTCGCTGAAGCTTTCTTT. It specifies CASKRREGFAEAFF. The rearrangement links TRBV6-1 to TRBJ1-1, with D uncertain. V lost 7 bases to trimming and J lost 6 bases, with 18 bases between them. CDR1 is MNHNS and CDR2 is SASEGT in the germline V gene. The CDR3 length is 14 residues.

CDR3 sequence: CASSEALLLEYF. The CDR3 DNA is TGTGCCAGCAGTGAAGCGCTCCTCTTGGAGTACTTC. This chain joins TRBV6-1 and TRBJ2-7; D is unresolved. The V gene lost 0 bases and the J gene lost 11 bases, with 11 bases spanning the gap. This CDR3 region has 12 residues. Germline CDR1 MNHNS, CDR2 SASEGT.